This T cell receptor (beta chain) stems from a study of metastatic and nonmetastatic thyroid tumors. The overall study: Comparative analysis of repertoires was undertaken across blood and tumor or nodule tissue obtained from malignant and benign thyroid patients.

Study-level findings and limits: Versus benign nodules, malignant thyroid tumors reportedly had significantly higher TCR beta diversity, in blood and tumor.

Original data processing: Clinicopathological groups of papillary thyroid cancer showed CDR3 differences that were used to build a distant-metastasis classifier. TCRdb reassembled clones from the PCR reads with MiXCR. TCRdb assigned the V and J calls; the authors' analysis was not used. The sample carries about 92,000 clones, about 16% recorded once. This clone has a count of ten or more. The antigen is unknown. Treatment of any kind had been given to no patient before thyroid surgery. The CDR3 consists of 15 residues. Germline loops: CDR1 SGHDN, CDR2 FVKESK. With 3 bases clipped from V and 6 bases from J, the junction kept 6 bases outside the gene matches.

This chain uses TRBV14 with TRBJ1-2, with 11 bases identical to TRBD1. This clonotype was obtained from a female donor with papillary thyroid cancer or a benign thyroid nodule (not recorded which). Some clones in this sample may be carry-over from other donors' samples. The sequencing input was blood. CDR3 protein: CASSHDGQGADGYTF. In DNA form, the CDR3 reads TGTGCCAGCAGCCATGACGGACAGGGGGCCGATGGCTACACCTTC.